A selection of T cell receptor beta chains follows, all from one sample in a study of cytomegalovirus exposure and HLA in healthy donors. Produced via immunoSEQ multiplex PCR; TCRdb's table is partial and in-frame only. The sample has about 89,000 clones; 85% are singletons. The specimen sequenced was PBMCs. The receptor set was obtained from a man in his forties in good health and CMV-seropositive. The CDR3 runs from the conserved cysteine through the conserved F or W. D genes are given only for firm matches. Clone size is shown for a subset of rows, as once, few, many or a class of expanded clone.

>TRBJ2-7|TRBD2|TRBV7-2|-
TGTGCCAGCAGCCAAGCGGGGGTAGGTTCCTACGAGCAGTACTTC
CASSQAGVGSYEQYF
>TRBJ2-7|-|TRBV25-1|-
TGTGCCACCGTTTTCAGGTTTCGCAGGGGAAAATTGGAGCAGTACTTC
CATVFRFRRGKLEQYF
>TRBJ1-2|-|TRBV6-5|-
TGTGCCAGCAGTTACTCGCGGCAGGAGGAAAGCTATGGCTACACCTTC
CASSYSRQEESYGYTF
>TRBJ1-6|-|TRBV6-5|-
TGTGCCACCACCGGGGAATCTTATAATTCACCCCTCCACTTT
CATTGESYNSPLHF
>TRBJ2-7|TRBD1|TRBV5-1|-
TGCGCCAGCAGCCCAGGGACAGGGGACTACGAGCAGTACTTC
CASSPGTGDYEQYF
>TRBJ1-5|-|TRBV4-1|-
TGCGCCAGCAGCCAAGATCGGGCAAGGGGTAGCAATCAGCCCCAGCATTTT
CASSQDRARGSNQPQHF
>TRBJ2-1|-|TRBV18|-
TGTGCCAGCTCACCAAGGGGGGGGCAGACCTACAATGAGCAGTTCTTC
CASSPRGGQTYNEQFF
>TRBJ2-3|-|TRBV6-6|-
TGTGCCAGCAGTTACTCGACCAGCGGAGGGAGAGATACGCAGTATTTT
CASSYSTSGGRDTQYF
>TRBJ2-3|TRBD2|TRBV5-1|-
TGCGCCAGCAGCCCGAGATTAGCGGGGGGAAGCACAGATACGCAGTATTTT
CASSPRLAGGSTDTQYF
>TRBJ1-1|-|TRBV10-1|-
TGCGCCAGCAGTGAGCCCCCCGGTAATGAAGCTTTCTTT
CASSEPPGNEAFF
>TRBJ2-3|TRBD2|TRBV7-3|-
TGTGCCAGCAGCTTAGCGGGGGGCACAGATACGCAGTATTTT
CASSLAGGTDTQYF
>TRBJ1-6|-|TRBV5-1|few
TGCGCCAGCAGCTTGGTGGCGGGGAATAATTCACCCCTCCACTTT
CASSLVAGNNSPLHF
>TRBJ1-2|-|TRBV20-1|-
TGCAGTGCTAGAAGGGGTGGCGGCTACACCTTC
CSARRGGGYTF
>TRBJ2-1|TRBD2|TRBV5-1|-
TGCGCCAGCAGCTTGGAGGGTAGCGGGAGCTCCTACAATGAGCAGTTCTTC
CASSLEGSGSSYNEQFF
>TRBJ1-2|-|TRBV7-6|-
TGTGCCAGCAGCTTAGGGCAGTTCTATGGCTACACCTTC
CASSLGQFYGYTF
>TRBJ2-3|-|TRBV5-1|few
TGCGCCAGCAGCTTCCAGGAGCGGGTAGATACGCAGTATTTT
CASSFQERVDTQYF
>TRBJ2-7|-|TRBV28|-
TGTGCCAGCAGTTCCATGGGCCCCCTCTACGAGCAGTACTTC
CASSSMGPLYEQYF
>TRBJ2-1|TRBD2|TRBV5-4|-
TGTGCCAGCGAGCTAGCGGGAGGCCGTGAGCAGTTCTTC
CASELAGGREQFF
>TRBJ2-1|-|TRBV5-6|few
TGTGCCAGCAGCTATGATCCCGGCAATGAGCAGTTCTTC
CASSYDPGNEQFF
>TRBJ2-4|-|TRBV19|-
TGTGCCAGTAGTATAGGCGGGTGGGGAAACATTCAGTACTTC
CASSIGGWGNIQYF
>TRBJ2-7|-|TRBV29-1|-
TGCAGCGTTGGGCGGTTCCCCTACGAGCAGTACTTC
CSVGRFPYEQYF
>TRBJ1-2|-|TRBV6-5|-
TGTGCCAGCAGACTAGACCCTTATGGCTACACCTTC
CASRLDPYGYTF
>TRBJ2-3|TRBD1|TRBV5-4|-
TGTGCCAGCAGCTTGAGGACAGGGGCCACAGATACGCAGTATTTT
CASSLRTGATDTQYF
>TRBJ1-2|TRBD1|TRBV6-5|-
TGTGCCAGCAGCGTCGACAGGGGCGGTAACTATGGCTACACCTTC
CASSVDRGGNYGYTF
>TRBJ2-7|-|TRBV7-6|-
TGTGCCAGCAGCACCACAGGGACGGCCCGGGAGCAGTACTTC
CASSTTGTAREQYF
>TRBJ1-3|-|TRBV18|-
TGTGCCAGCTCACCTACAGTGACCTACTCTGGAAACACCATATATTTT
CASSPTVTYSGNTIYF
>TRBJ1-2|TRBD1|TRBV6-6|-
TGTGCCAGCAGTATAACGACAGGGTACAGCGATGGCTACACCTTC
CASSITTGYSDGYTF
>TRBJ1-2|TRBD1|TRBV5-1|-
TGCGCCAGCAGCCCATTTCGGACAGGGGCGGGCTATGGCTACACCTTC
CASSPFRTGAGYGYTF
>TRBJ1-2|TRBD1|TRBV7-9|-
TGTTCCAGCAGCTTAGTAGACAGGGGGGTCACCTTC
CSSSLVDRGVTF
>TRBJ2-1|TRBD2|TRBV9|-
TGTGCCAGCAGCGTAGGGACTAGCGGTAGGAATGAGCAGTTCTTC
CASSVGTSGRNEQFF
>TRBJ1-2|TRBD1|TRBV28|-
TGTGCCAGCAGTTCGGGACAGGGGGCCCTTGGCTACACCTTC
CASSSGQGALGYTF
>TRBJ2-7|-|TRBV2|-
TGTGCCAGCAGTGAAGTGGTCCGCACGGGGCAGTACTTC
CASSEVVRTGQYF
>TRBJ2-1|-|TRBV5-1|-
TGCGCCAGCAGCTTGCAAGGGAGCTACAATGAGCAGTTCTTC
CASSLQGSYNEQFF
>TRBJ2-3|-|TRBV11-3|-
TGTGCCAGCAGCTTAGATTATGGCGGAGATACGCAGTATTTT
CASSLDYGGDTQYF
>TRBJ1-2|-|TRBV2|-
TGTGCCAGCAGGGTAACAGCCTATGGCTACACCTTC
CASRVTAYGYTF
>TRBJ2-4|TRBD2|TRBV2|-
TGTGCCAGCAGTATGAGCGGGAGGGCCGGAAACATTCAGTACTTC
CASSMSGRAGNIQYF
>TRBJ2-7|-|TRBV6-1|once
TGTGCCAGCAGGGGCCAGGCTGTCTACGAGCAGTACTTC
CASRGQAVYEQYF
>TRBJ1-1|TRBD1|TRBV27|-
TGTGCCAGCAGCTCCCGACAGGGGAGCACTGAAGCTTTCTTT
CASSSRQGSTEAFF
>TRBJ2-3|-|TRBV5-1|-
TGCGCCAGCAGCTTCATCCAAGATACGCAGTATTTT
CASSFIQDTQYF
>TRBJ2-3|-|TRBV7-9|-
TGTGCCAGCAGCTTAGCCGGGCGGGTGAGCACAGATACGCAGTATTTT
CASSLAGRVSTDTQYF
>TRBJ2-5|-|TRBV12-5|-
TGTGCTAGTGGTTTGGCGGGAGCCGGGGGGACCCAGTACTTC
CASGLAGAGGTQYF